This T cell receptor beta chain was sequenced for a study of control samples from healthy donors and cancer patients. Trimming stripped 2 bases from V and 6 bases from J, with 11 bases between. From germline, CDR1 is SGHNT and CDR2 YYREEE (reference sequence). The CDR3 has 13 amino acids. Sequencing was performed with immunoSEQ multiplex PCR; in TCRdb, only in-frame clones are kept and a portion is missing. The table has some 82,000 clones, more than 75% seen once; the top ten hold 20% to 25%. The TCR comes from a man aged 45 to 65 in good health. Sequencing was done on a sample of blood. The rearrangement uses TRBV5-4 and TRBJ1-2; tentative D call: TRBD1 (6 bases). In nucleotides, the CDR3 is TGTGCCAGCAGCTTAGGTCAGGGGAATGGCTACACCTTC. This translates into CASSLGQGNGYTF. The full variable domain, its missing parts supplied by reference TRBV5-4 and TRBJ1-2, is ETGVTQSPTHLIKTRGQQVTLRCSSQSGHNTVSWYQQALGQGPQFIFQYYREEENGRGNFPPRFSGLQFPNYSSELNVNALELDDSALYLCASSLGQGNGYTFGSGTRLTVV.